The sequence of this TCR beta chain was determined in a study of PD-L1 blockade in urothelial cancer. At the level of the study: Administration of atezolizumab to patients began at some point between 2013 and 2014, at 1,200 mg intravenously every 3 weeks. Each blood sample yielded a median of 141,255 T cells. Patients had received 0 to 3 prior chemotherapy regimens.

This clone was seen a few times. There are 16 residues in the CDR3. Germline CDR1 is MNHNY and CDR2 is SVGAGI (reference sequence). The V and J ends lost 1 base and 4 bases, in that order; junction bases with no gene match: 4. The data were produced by immunoSEQ multiplex PCR, yet TCRdb's version contains in-frame clones alone and is incomplete. The table records approximately 50,000 clones, 70% to 90% of them present only once. The V gene is TRBV6-6, the J gene TRBJ2-3; 11 bases map to TRBD1. The specimen comprised PBMCs, sampled around atezolizumab (anti-PD-L1) treatment. The clonotype was recovered from a man aged 55 to 69 with urothelial cancer. The CDR3 spells CASSYFGTGGSDTQYF. The CDR3 DNA follows: TGTGCCAGCAGTTACTTCGGGACAGGGGGATCAGATACGCAGTATTTT.